This T cell receptor beta chain appears in the sequencing data of a study of regulatory T cells in long-lasting Graves disease listed by TCRdb under 2021. With respect to the entire study: Patients with newly diagnosed Graves' disease had been on antithyroid drugs for under 3 months. Persistent Graves' disease patients were compared with newly diagnosed Graves' disease patients by peripheral blood TCR sequencing and RNA sequencing. The study was conducted in China and was registered as a clinical trial. TCR sequencing covered 13 persistent and about 20 newly diagnosed Graves' disease patients, some 35 samples in total.

Interpreted using the paper, the time point label stands for: newly diagnosed GD, antithyroid drugs for less than 3 months. For both TCR sequencing and RNA sequencing, RNA was extracted from PBMCs in TRIzol. Graves' disease was diagnosed according to American Thyroid Association guidelines. Patients for the study were recruited at an endocrinology department in Xi'an, China. Each patient gave approximately 9 milliliters of peripheral blood, collected in an EDTA anticoagulant tube. Ficoll Paque Plus density gradient separation was used to isolate PBMCs, and no additional T cell sorting was done. RNA quality was checked with an Agilent 2100 Bioanalyzer and agarose gel, and concentration with a NanoDrop 2000. The table lists this clonotype with many counts. This receptor's antigen is unknown. No per-base quality is available; no much larger clone lies one base away. Library construction relied on multiplex PCR. Instrument used: Illumina HiSeq 4000. CDR3 regions were amplified by Arm-PCR with iRepertoire HTBI primers to construct TCR beta libraries. Before sequencing, the PCR products underwent gel purification. The source study handled its data this way. A total of 62 TRBV and about 13 TRBJ segments were identified across samples and were used for gene usage analysis of CDR3 amino acid clonotypes. Filtered high-quality paired reads were merged into contigs using COPE and FqMerger. BLAST was used to align contigs to the IMGT TRBV, TRBD and TRBJ reference genes, and CDR3 was defined following IMGT. Any clonotype with a frequency above 0.1% was counted as a highly expanded clone. Repertoire diversity was measured by Shannon entropy, and V-J evenness by the Gini coefficient. Public clonotypes were defined as clonotypes shared by more than one individual. TCRdb reran the public reads through fastp at Q25 and MiXCR, keeping productive beta chains. Rows merge per CDR3 protein into single entries with the most common DNA and genes. TCRdb's processing, not the authors' own work, is the source of the V and J calls. The sample data list about 240,000 distinct CDR3 sequences, and about 19% of these were observed just once. The top ten hold around 14% of the sample.

Broad study findings and their caveats: More public clonotypes were shared among persistent patients (under 3,000) than among newly diagnosed patients (under 1,000). Sequencing and analysis were restricted to the TCR beta chain. Compared with newly diagnosed patients, patients with persistent Graves' disease had lower TCR Shannon entropy and fewer highly expanded clones, which suggests clonal expansion. The small sample size was acknowledged by the authors as a limitation that may reduce accuracy. Only peripheral blood was studied, because thyroid tissue, the primary lesion, was inaccessible.

The specimen comprised peripheral blood mononuclear cells (PBMCs), sampled at new diagnosis, from a patient treated with antithyroid drugs. The source of this sequence is a female donor with Graves disease.

The nucleotides read TGCAGTGCTAGAAGACAGGGGATCCAGCCCCAGCATTTT. The resulting protein is CSARRQGIQPQHF. In this chain, TRBV20-1 is recombined with TRBJ1-5; TRBD1 aligns with 8 central bases. Reading from cysteine to phenylalanine, the CDR3 counts 13 amino acids. The sequence is cut down to CDR3 DNA, 39 bases in frame from base 1. According to the germline V gene (reference sequence), CDR1 reads DFQATT and CDR2 reads SNEGSKA. Unmatched junction bases come to 4, with V trimmed by 2 bases and J by 7 bases.